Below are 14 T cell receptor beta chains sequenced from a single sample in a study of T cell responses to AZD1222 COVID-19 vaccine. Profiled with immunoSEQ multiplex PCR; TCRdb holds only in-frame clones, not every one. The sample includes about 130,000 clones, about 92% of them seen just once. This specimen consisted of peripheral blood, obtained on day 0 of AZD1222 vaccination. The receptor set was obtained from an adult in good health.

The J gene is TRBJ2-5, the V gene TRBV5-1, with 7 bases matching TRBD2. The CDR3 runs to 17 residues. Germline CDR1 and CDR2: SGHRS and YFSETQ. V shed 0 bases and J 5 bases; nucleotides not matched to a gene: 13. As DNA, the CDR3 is TGCGCCAGCAGCTTGGGCTTCGGGGGGTTTGGATGGGAGACCCAGTACTTC. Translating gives CASSLGFGGFGWETQYF.

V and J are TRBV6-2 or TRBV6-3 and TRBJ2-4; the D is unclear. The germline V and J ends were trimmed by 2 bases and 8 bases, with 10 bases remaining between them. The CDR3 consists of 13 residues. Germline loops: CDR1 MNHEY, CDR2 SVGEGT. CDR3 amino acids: CASSYRAPDIQYF. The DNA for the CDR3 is TGTGCCAGCAGTTACCGGGCGCCGGACATTCAGTACTTC.

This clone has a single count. The CDR3 DNA follows: TGTGCCAGTTCTCGGGGAGGGTACACTGAAGCTTTCTTT. Translated: CASSRGGYTEAFF. The chain combines TRBV25-1 with TRBJ1-1; D gene unclear. The V and J ends lost 9 bases and 3 bases respectively, with 14 bases between them. In germline, CDR1 is MGHDK, CDR2 SYGVNS. This CDR3 has 13 amino acids.

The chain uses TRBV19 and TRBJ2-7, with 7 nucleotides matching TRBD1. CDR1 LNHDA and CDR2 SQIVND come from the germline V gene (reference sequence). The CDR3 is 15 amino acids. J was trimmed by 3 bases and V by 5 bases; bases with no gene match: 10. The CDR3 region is CASSAQGQNFYEQYF. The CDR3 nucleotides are TGTGCCAGTAGTGCCCAGGGACAGAATTTCTACGAGCAGTACTTC.

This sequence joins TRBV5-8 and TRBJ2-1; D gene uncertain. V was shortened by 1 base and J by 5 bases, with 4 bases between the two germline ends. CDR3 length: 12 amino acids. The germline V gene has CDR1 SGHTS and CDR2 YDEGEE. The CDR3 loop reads CASSLTDNEQFF. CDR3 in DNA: TGTGCCAGCAGCTTGACGGACAATGAGCAGTTCTTC.

The CDR3 nucleotides read TGTGCCATCAGTCGGGACAGGGCGTATAATAGCAATCAGCCCCAGCATTTT. It translates to CAISRDRAYNSNQPQHF. This sequence joins TRBV10-3 and TRBJ1-5; 9 bases align to TRBD1. The CDR3 is made up of 17 amino acids. Trimming at V came to 5 bases and at J to 0 bases, leaving 8 bases not matched to a gene. CDR1 and CDR2 from the germline V gene are ENHRY and SYGVKD.

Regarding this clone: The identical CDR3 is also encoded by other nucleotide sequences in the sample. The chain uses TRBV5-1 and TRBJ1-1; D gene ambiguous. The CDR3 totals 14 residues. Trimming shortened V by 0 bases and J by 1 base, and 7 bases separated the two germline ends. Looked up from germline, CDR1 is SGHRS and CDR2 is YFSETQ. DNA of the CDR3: TGCGCCAGCAGCTTGGTTCCAGAGAACACTGAAGCTTTCTTT. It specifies CASSLVPENTEAFF.

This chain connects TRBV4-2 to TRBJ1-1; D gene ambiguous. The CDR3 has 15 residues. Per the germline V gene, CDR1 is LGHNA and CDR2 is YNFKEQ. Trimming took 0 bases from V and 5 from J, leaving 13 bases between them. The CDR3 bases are TGTGCCAGCAGCCAAGAAGACACCACGGGGACTGAAGCTTTCTTT. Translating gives CASSQEDTTGTEAFF.

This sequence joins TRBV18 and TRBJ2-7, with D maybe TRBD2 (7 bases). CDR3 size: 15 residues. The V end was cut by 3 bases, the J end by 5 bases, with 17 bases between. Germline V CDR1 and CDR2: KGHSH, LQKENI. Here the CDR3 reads CASSPQGGGLHEQYF. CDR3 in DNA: TGTGCCAGCTCACCCCAAGGGGGGGGGCTCCACGAGCAGTACTTC.

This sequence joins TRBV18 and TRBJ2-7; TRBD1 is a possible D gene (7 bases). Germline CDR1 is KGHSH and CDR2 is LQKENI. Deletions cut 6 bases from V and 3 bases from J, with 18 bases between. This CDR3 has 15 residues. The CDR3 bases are TGTGCCAGCTCCCCCGCGGCGGGACAGTTCTACGAGCAGTACTTC. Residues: CASSPAAGQFYEQYF.

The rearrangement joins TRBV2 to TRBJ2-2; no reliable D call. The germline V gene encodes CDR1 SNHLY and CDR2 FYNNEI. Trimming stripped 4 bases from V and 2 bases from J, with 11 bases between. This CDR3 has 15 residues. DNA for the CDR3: TGTGCCAGCAGTGGGGTTTCAGCCAACACCGGGGAGCTGTTTTTT. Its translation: CASSGVSANTGELFF.

The chain's CDR3 is CASSLTPGGNEQYF. CDR3 bases: TGTGCCAGCAGCTTAACCCCAGGGGGCAACGAGCAGTACTTC. The rearrangement uses TRBV7-3 and TRBJ2-7; the match to TRBD1 covers 8 bases. Unmatched junction bases numbered 3, after V lost 0 bases and J lost 5 bases. There are 14 residues in the CDR3. Germline lookup yields CDR1 SGHTA and CDR2 FQGTGA.

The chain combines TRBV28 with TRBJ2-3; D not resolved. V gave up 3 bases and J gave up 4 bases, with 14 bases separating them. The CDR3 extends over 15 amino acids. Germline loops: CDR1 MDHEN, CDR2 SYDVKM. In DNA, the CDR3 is TGTGCCAGCAGTTTTTTATCTGGGTCCCCAGATACGCAGTATTTT. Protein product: CASSFLSGSPDTQYF.

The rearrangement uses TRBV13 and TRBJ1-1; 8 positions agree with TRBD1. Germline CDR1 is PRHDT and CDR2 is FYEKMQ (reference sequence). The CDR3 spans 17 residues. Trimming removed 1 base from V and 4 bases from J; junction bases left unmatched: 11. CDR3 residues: CASSLAGAGGVSTEAFF. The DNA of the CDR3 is TGTGCCAGCAGCTTAGCGGGGGCAGGGGGCGTCTCCACTGAAGCTTTCTTT.